Below, 30 T cell receptor beta chains from the same sample are listed, as sequenced in a study of cytomegalovirus exposure and HLA in healthy donors. Researchers ran the PCR with 60 Vbeta and 13 Jbeta primers. TCRdb's table, derived via immunoSEQ multiplex PCR, lists solely in-frame clones and lacks some. The sample yields around 130,000 clones, approximately 72% seen once. Material: PBMCs. The receptors derive from a man younger than 35 in good health and CMV-seronegative.

This clone has a handful of counts. The chain joins TRBV27 to TRBJ2-7, with TRBD2 matching 7 bases. The CDR3 has 16 amino acids. V lost 3 bases and J lost 5; bases outside the gene matches: 13. Germline V gene sequence: CDR1 MNHEY, CDR2 SMNVEV (reference sequence). Written as DNA, the CDR3 is TGTGCCAGCAGTTTGAACCCTGGGGGGGTCAGGGACGAGCAGTACTTC. It yields the protein CASSLNPGGVRDEQYF.

The J gene is TRBJ1-1, the V gene TRBV7-6, with D possibly TRBD1 on 5 matching bases. V was clipped by 5 bases and J by 1 base, with 20 bases between them. Germline CDR1 and CDR2: SGHVS and FNYEAQ. CDR3 length equals 17 residues. In nucleotides, the CDR3 is TGTGCCAGCAGCCCTTATCCCGGGACGGGAGAGAACACTGAAGCTTTCTTT. Its translation: CASSPYPGTGENTEAFF. Complete variable domain (other parts from reference TRBV7-6 and TRBJ1-1): GAGVSQSPRYKVTKRGQDVALRCDPISGHVSLYWYRQALGQGPEFLTYFNYEAQQDKSGLPNDRFSAERPEGSISTLTIQRTEQRDSAMYRCASSPYPGTGENTEAFFGQGTRLTVV.

The rearrangement uses TRBV29-1 and TRBJ1-2, with 8 positions matching TRBD1. With V trimmed by 4 bases and J by 8 bases, 9 bases remained unmatched. Germline V gene lookup returns CDR1 SQVTM and CDR2 ANQGSEA. The length of the CDR3 is 13 residues. CDR3 nucleotide sequence: TGCAGCGTTGTACCCGGACAGGGTCAAGGCTACACCTTC. Protein sequence: CSVVPGQGQGYTF.

This clone has just a few counts. The chain combines TRBV27 with TRBJ1-2, with D maybe TRBD1 (5 bases). CDR1 is MNHEY and CDR2 is SMNVEV in the germline V gene (reference sequence). V lost 5 bases and J 4 bases, leaving 20 bases between the germline ends. CDR3 size: 16 residues. The CDR3 region is CASSPSARGLIYGYTF. The CDR3, as DNA: TGTGCCAGCAGTCCCTCGGCTAGGGGTCTGATCTATGGCTACACCTTC.

This chain uses TRBV5-1 with TRBJ2-2, with 7 bases that match TRBD2. V was clipped by 0 bases and J by 3 bases; unmatched bases: 11. The V gene's germline CDR1 is SGHRS and CDR2 YFSETQ. The CDR3 loop spans 18 amino acids. This CDR3 is CASSLAPRLAADTGELFF. Written as DNA, the CDR3 is TGCGCCAGCAGCTTGGCCCCGAGGCTAGCGGCCGACACCGGGGAGCTGTTTTTT.

The J gene is TRBJ1-1, the V gene TRBV21-1; the table names TRBD1, a call not compared with the DNA. TRBV21-1 represents a pseudogene. CDR3 length equals 13 residues. Here the CDR3 DNA reads TGTGCCAGCAGCATAGCCATGAACACTGAAGCTTTCTTT. This translates into CASSIAMNTEAFF.

The chain employs TRBV19 and TRBJ1-4; 8 nucleotides agree with TRBD1. Germline trimming cut 6 bases from V and 10 bases from J; bases unmatched to any gene: 13. The germline CDR1 and CDR2 sequences are LNHDA and SQIVND (reference sequence). This CDR3 is 15 amino acids long. The CDR3 DNA is TGTGCCAGTAGCACCCAGGGACAGGACCTGGGAAAACTGTTTTTT. Translation gives CASSTQGQDLGKLFF.

This sequence joins TRBV27 and TRBJ1-2; D might be TRBD1 (6 bases). The CDR3 contains 12 residues. CDR1 is MNHEY, CDR2 SMNVEV, per germline (reference sequence). Trimming pared 4 bases from V and 6 bases from J, leaving 9 bases between. DNA for the CDR3: TGTGCCAGCAGTTCAGGGGCCCATGGCTACACCTTC. It specifies CASSSGAHGYTF.

This clone has only one observation. This sequence joins TRBV21-1 and TRBJ1-5. TRBV21-1 is assigned pseudogene status. This CDR3 contains 19 residues. The DNA of the CDR3 is TGTGCCAGCAGCAAAGTAGCGTGGATCCGGCCGCCCGGGGGGCAGCCCCAGCATTTT. This codes for CASSKVAWIRPPGGQPQHF.

This clone was picked up a small number of times. This sequence joins TRBV18 and TRBJ1-2; no firm D call. The CDR3 totals 17 residues. V lost 4 bases, J lost 0 bases, and 18 bases lay in between. Looked up from germline, CDR1 is KGHSH and CDR2 is LQKENI. The CDR3 here is CASSQRATRATNYGYTF. The CDR3, as DNA: TGTGCCAGCTCACAGAGGGCCACGCGGGCAACTAACTATGGCTACACCTTC.

This clone showed up just a few times. The chain uses TRBV9 and TRBJ1-4; TRBD1 might be the D (6 bases). CDR3 size: 16 residues. The V gene's germline CDR1 is SGDLS and CDR2 YYNGEE. The V and J ends lost 4 bases and 0 bases respectively, with 13 bases between them. DNA of the CDR3: TGTGCCAGCAGCCAGGGGTGGGCAACAACTAATGAAAAACTGTTTTTT. Its translation is CASSQGWATTNEKLFF.

This clone was recorded only once. Relative to the germline gene, one junction end is altered; a read error may explain this. V is TRBV29-1 and J is TRBJ2-1; 10 bases map to TRBD2. CDR1 and CDR2 from the germline V gene are SQVTM and ANQGSEA. The CDR3 length is 15 residues. CDR3 protein: CRVPRSPSGGNEQFF. Here the CDR3 DNA reads TGCCGCGTCCCCCGAAGTCCTAGCGGGGGCAATGAGCAGTTCTTC.

The chain combines TRBV28 with TRBJ2-7, with D maybe TRBD1 (5 bases). CDR3 length: 12 amino acids. The germline V gene encodes CDR1 MDHEN and CDR2 SYDVKM. Trimming took off 6 bases at V and 2 bases at J, with 8 bases between the two ends. The CDR3 bases are TGTGCCAGCAGAGGGGATCCCTACGAGCAGTACTTC. This translates into CASRGDPYEQYF.

This clone was observed a few times. The J gene is TRBJ1-1, the V gene TRBV7-9, with TRBD1 matching 8 bases. Germline V gives CDR1 SEHNR, CDR2 FQNEAQ (reference sequence). This CDR3 spans 18 amino acids. The trim removed 5 bases at V and 4 bases at J, leaving 18 bases unmatched. CDR3 nucleotide sequence: TGTGCCAGCAGCACCCTACCGGGACAGGCGGCTTTTGGCACTGAAGCTTTCTTT. Amino acids: CASSTLPGQAAFGTEAFF.

This clone occurred a few times. The gene calls are TRBV13 and TRBJ1-4; unclear D gene. This CDR3 is 13 amino acids long. Germline CDR1 PRHDT, CDR2 FYEKMQ (reference sequence). V lost 1 base and J lost 7, with 7 bases in between. The CDR3 nucleotides are TGTGCCAGCAGCTTAGCAGGTGGTGAAAAACTGTTTTTT. This gives the protein CASSLAGGEKLFF.

The V call is TRBV4-2, the J call TRBJ2-7; 8 positions agree with TRBD1. The CDR3 length is 17 residues. Germline CDR1 is LGHNA and CDR2 is YNFKEQ. V gave up 0 bases and J gave up 5 bases; unmatched junction bases: 12. CDR3 coding DNA: TGTGCCAGCAGCCAAGATCTAACGGGACAGGTAGGACACGAGCAGTACTTC. Translation gives CASSQDLTGQVGHEQYF.

The chain has TRBV30 and TRBJ2-3; weak D call: TRBD2 (7 bases). V was pared by 5 bases and J by 1 base, with 10 bases between. The CDR3 has 13 amino acids. Germline V CDR1 and CDR2: GTSNPN, SVGIG (reference sequence). The CDR3 coding sequence is TGTGCCTGGCTAGGGGGGGGCACAGATACGCAGTATTTT. The encoded protein is CAWLGGGTDTQYF. The entire variable domain, with the rest obtained from reference TRBV30 and TRBJ2-3, is as follows: SQTIHQWPATLVQPVGSPLSLECTVEGTSNPNLYWYRQAAGRGLQLLFYSVGIGQISSEVPQNLSASRPQDRQFILSSKKLLLSDSGFYLCAWLGGGTDTQYFGPGTRLTVL.

The chain combines TRBV7-9 with TRBJ2-5, with TRBD2 matching 8 bases. The junction had 7 bases not matched to a gene; V was cut back by 2 bases and J by 5 bases. The CDR3 contains 15 residues. The V gene's germline CDR1 is SEHNR and CDR2 FQNEAQ (reference sequence). For the CDR3, the DNA is TGTGCCAGCAGCTTACTTAGCGGGGTGGAGGAGACCCAGTACTTC. Protein product: CASSLLSGVEETQYF.

The V call is TRBV15, the J call TRBJ2-4, with 7 nucleotides matching TRBD1. The germline gives CDR1 LNHNV, CDR2 YYDKDF (reference sequence). V trimming: 2 bases; J trimming: 9 bases; junction bases outside the gene matches: 7. The CDR3 length is 14 residues. In DNA form, the CDR3 reads TGTGCCACCAGCAGACCCGGGACAGTACCCATTCAGTACTTC. Its translation is CATSRPGTVPIQYF. Based on the CDR3 plus reference TRBV15 and TRBJ2-4, the full variable domain is DAMVIQNPRYQVTQFGKPVTLSCSQTLNHNVMYWYQQKSSQAPKLLFHYYDKDFNNEADTPDNFQSRRPNTSFCFLDIRSPGLGDTAMYLCATSRPGTVPIQYFGAGTRLSVL.

This clone has more than one count but fewer than ten. The J gene is TRBJ2-3, the V gene TRBV4-2; TRBD2 agrees at 7 bases. CDR1 and CDR2 from the germline V gene are LGHNA and YNFKEQ. The CDR3 runs 13 residues. V dropped 4 bases and J dropped 5; count of bases not matched to a gene: 3. This chain's CDR3 is CASSLGGRDTQYF. The CDR3 nucleotides read TGTGCCAGCAGCCTCGGCGGGAGAGATACGCAGTATTTT.

The rearrangement links TRBV5-1 to TRBJ2-1; D might be TRBD2 (7 bases). Germline V gives CDR1 SGHRS, CDR2 YFSETQ. Trimming pared 4 bases from V and 3 bases from J, leaving 11 bases between. CDR3 length: 14 residues. The CDR3 region has the DNA TGCGCCAGCAGCGGGGGGGCTGGCTACAATGAGCAGTTCTTC. This gives the protein CASSGGAGYNEQFF. Supplemented by reference TRBV5-1 and TRBJ2-1, the full variable domain reads KAGVTQTPRYLIKTRGQQVTLSCSPISGHRSVSWYQQTPGQGLQFLFEYFSETQRNKGNFPGRFSGRQFSNSRSEMNVSTLELGDSALYLCASSGGAGYNEQFFGPGTRLTVL.

The count of this clone is one. The chain links TRBV29-1 to TRBJ2-2; no firm D call. CDR1 is SQVTM and CDR2 is ANQGSEA in the germline V gene. The CDR3 spans 12 residues. V lost 6 bases and J lost 2, with 7 bases in between. CDR3 nucleotides: TGCAGCGTCAGATCCAACACCGGGGAGCTGTTTTTT. It is translated as CSVRSNTGELFF.

This clone appeared once. The chain carries TRBV5-5 and TRBJ1-2; 7 nucleotides match TRBD1. V lost 7 bases to trimming and J lost 8 bases; unmatched junction nucleotides: 5. The CDR3 is made up of 11 amino acids. Germline V lookup: CDR1 SGHKS, CDR2 YYEKEE (reference sequence). CDR3 region: CASRGGDGYTF. In DNA, the CDR3 is TGTGCCAGCCGAGGGGGCGACGGCTACACCTTC.

V gene TRBV10-3 combines with J gene TRBJ2-3; 7 bases are shared with TRBD1. V dropped 2 bases and J dropped 0; count of bases not matched to a gene: 2. CDR3 length: 15 amino acids. Germline CDR1 and CDR2: ENHRY and SYGVKD. As DNA, the CDR3 is TGTGCCATCAGTGAGCAGGGGGTTAGCACAGATACGCAGTATTTT. Translated: CAISEQGVSTDTQYF.

The genes are TRBV7-9 and TRBJ2-5, with 7 bases aligning to TRBD2. The CDR3 loop spans 15 amino acids. V was clipped by 5 bases and J by 5 bases; unmatched bases: 11. From germline, CDR1 is SEHNR and CDR2 FQNEAQ (reference sequence). CDR3 sequence reads: CASSPPVRRGETQYF. CDR3 DNA sequence: TGTGCCAGCAGCCCCCCCGTGAGGCGGGGGGAGACCCAGTACTTC. The full variable domain, rest sourced from reference TRBV7-9 and TRBJ2-5, is DTGVSQNPRHKITKRGQNVTFRCDPISEHNRLYWYRQTLGQGPEFLTYFQNEAQLEKSRLLSDRFSAERPKGSFSTLEIQRTEQGDSAMYLCASSPPVRRGETQYFGPGTRLLVL.

The chain recombines TRBV11-2 with TRBJ2-7, with D unclear. This CDR3 spans 13 amino acids. The germline CDR1 and CDR2 sequences are SGHAT and FQNNGV. Trimming left V 1 base short and J 4 bases short, with 8 bases between. CDR3 in DNA: TGTGCCAGCAGCTTAGTAGAAAGATACGAGCAGTACTTC. Translated: CASSLVERYEQYF.

V is TRBV14 and J is TRBJ1-2, with D possibly matching TRBD1 (6 bases). This CDR3 is built from 14 residues. V was clipped by 3 bases and J by 4 bases, with 12 bases between them. Germline V gene data show CDR1 as SGHDN and CDR2 as FVKESK. DNA for the CDR3: TGTGCCAGCAGCCAGGCGGACAGCTTCTATGGCTACACCTTC. It yields the protein CASSQADSFYGYTF.

The chain links TRBV7-9 to TRBJ1-5, with TRBD1 matching over 7 bases. The CDR3 length is 19 residues. Germline values: CDR1 SEHNR, CDR2 FQNEAQ (reference sequence). The J segment lost 0 bases and the V segment lost 5 bases, leaving 16 bases of the junction unmatched. CDR3 sequence: CASSGQGGPHHYSNQPQHF. DNA for the CDR3: TGTGCCAGCAGCGGCCAAGGGGGCCCTCACCATTATAGCAATCAGCCCCAGCATTTT.

V usage is TRBV30 and J usage is TRBJ1-2; no definite D call. Between the trimmed V and J ends, which lost 5 bases and 3 bases, there was a span of 13 bases. CDR3 length equals 13 residues. Germline assignment: CDR1 GTSNPN and CDR2 SVGIG (reference sequence). The CDR3 is CAWGLSTYYGYTF. CDR3 in DNA: TGTGCCTGGGGCCTCTCCACCTACTATGGCTACACCTTC.

The genes are TRBV27 and TRBJ2-7; 8 bases map to TRBD1. The CDR3 consists of 15 residues. From germline, CDR1 is MNHEY and CDR2 SMNVEV (reference sequence). V shed 2 bases, J shed 5 bases, and the junction held 8 bases outside the gene matches. CDR3 region: CASSLRTGTSHEQYF. The CDR3 region has the DNA TGTGCCAGCAGTTTAAGGACAGGGACTTCCCACGAGCAGTACTTC.